The 5 T cell receptor beta chains reported below all come from one sample, sequenced in a study of cytomegalovirus exposure and HLA in healthy donors. The study ran its PCR with 60 Vbeta and 13 Jbeta primers. TCRdb's table, derived via immunoSEQ multiplex PCR, lists solely in-frame clones and lacks some. The sample shows about 150,000 clones, under 85% of them seen only once. The specimen was PBMCs. These receptors came from a man between 18 and 35 years old in good health and CMV-seronegative.

The chain links TRBV2 to TRBJ1-6; the D gene is possibly TRBD1 (5 bases). With 7 bases removed from V and 9 bases from J, the gap between germline ends came to 10 bases. The CDR3 spans 12 residues. CDR1 and CDR2 (germline): SNHLY, FYNNEI. The CDR3 sequence is CASTPGGSPLHF. DNA of the CDR3: TGTGCCAGCACCCCGGGGGGTTCACCCCTCCACTTT.

The chain is built from TRBV7-2 and TRBJ1-1, with 8 bases aligning to TRBD1. Germline-derived CDR1 and CDR2 are SGHTA and FQGNSA. This CDR3 comprises 14 residues. Unmatched junction bases numbered 5, after V lost 4 bases and J lost 4 bases. The chain's CDR3 is CASSWTGKGTEAFF. The CDR3 DNA is TGTGCCAGCAGCTGGACAGGGAAGGGCACTGAAGCTTTCTTT. The variable domain in full, with the rest retrieved from reference TRBV7-2 and TRBJ1-1, is GAGVSQSPSNKVTEKGKDVELRCDPISGHTALYWYRQSLGQGLEFLIYFQGNSAPDKSGLPSDRFSAERTGGSVSTLTIQRTQQEDSAVYLCASSWTGKGTEAFFGQGTRLTVV.

V and J are TRBV28 and TRBJ1-2; TRBD1 matches at 9 bases. V was clipped by 6 bases and J by 10 bases; unmatched bases: 18. Per germline, CDR1 MDHEN and CDR2 SYDVKM. The CDR3 runs 16 residues. CDR3 nucleotides: TGTGCCAGCAGCTCCTTAAAATGGGACAGGGAATTTGACTACACCTTC. Amino acids: CASSSLKWDREFDYTF.

V is TRBV7-8 and J is TRBJ1-1; tentative D call: TRBD1 (5 bases). Trimming took 5 bases from V and 5 from J, leaving 18 bases between them. This CDR3 is 15 amino acids long. From germline, CDR1 is SGHVS and CDR2 FQNEAQ. CDR3 nucleotide sequence: TGTGCCAGCAGCCTCGGGAGCTCGGGGGGGACTGAAGCTTTCTTT. Amino acid sequence: CASSLGSSGGTEAFF. The full variable domain, completed using reference TRBV7-8 and TRBJ1-1, is GAGVSQSPRYKVAKRGQDVALRCDPISGHVSLFWYQQALGQGPEFLTYFQNEAQLDKSGLPSDRFFAERPEGSVSTLKIQRTQQEDSAVYLCASSLGSSGGTEAFFGQGTRLTVV.

The V call is TRBV13, the J call TRBJ2-1, with 9 bases identical to TRBD2. The V gene's germline CDR1 is PRHDT and CDR2 FYEKMQ (reference sequence). This CDR3 has 15 amino acids. With 2 bases clipped from V and 7 bases from J, the junction kept 6 bases outside the gene matches. CDR3 in DNA: TGTGCCAGCAGCTTACGGTTAGCGGGGGTGAATGAGCAGTTCTTC. Protein: CASSLRLAGVNEQFF.